The clone carrying this T cell receptor (beta chain) was observed a single time. The entry originates in a study of blood T cell repertoires in COVID-19. Resolution of symptoms, clearance, or two negative PCRs was present in recovered Cohort 3 donors. The repertoire was sequenced with immunoSEQ multiplex PCR; TCRdb's copy has only in-frame clones and lacks some. The table has hundreds of thousands of clones, roughly 90% seen once. The trim removed 5 bases at V and 1 base at J, leaving 4 bases unmatched. Germline values: CDR1 MGHRA, CDR2 YSYEKL. The CDR3 covers 16 residues. V is TRBV4-1 and J is TRBJ2-5; 13 bases line up with TRBD2. The clonotype comes from a woman younger than 35 who had recovered from COVID-19. Sequences were obtained from PBMCs or T cells enriched from blood (not recorded which). Here the CDR3 reads CASSGGTSGVQETQYF. The CDR3 nucleotides are TGCGCCAGCAGCGGAGGGACTAGCGGGGTCCAAGAGACCCAGTACTTC.